This T cell receptor beta chain was recovered during a study of regulatory T cells in long-lasting Graves disease. General study points: There was favoring of TRBV28, TRBJ1-2 and TRBJ2-5 in persistent disease.

As for this clonotype: Its antigen remains unidentified.

V was trimmed by 4 bases and J by 6 bases, leaving 19 bases between them. Germline V gives CDR1 SGDLS, CDR2 YYNGEE. The CDR3 loop spans 15 amino acids. Sample time point: newly diagnosed GD, antithyroid drugs for less than 3 months. PBMC RNA served as the TCR library source. Libraries of TCR beta came from iRepertoire HTBI primers plus Arm-PCR of CDR3 regions. TCRdb re-called the multiplex PCR reads through MiXCR, storing one row per CDR3 protein. The repertoire includes 450,000 to 700,000 distinct CDR3 sequences, about 13% of them detected once, and over 7.5% sits in the top ten. These data were also filed under a second study, of T cells in Graves' hyperthyroidism and ophthalmopathy.

The origin of this receptor is a man between 25 and 39 years old with Graves disease. Sequences were derived from peripheral blood mononuclear cells (PBMCs), sampled at new diagnosis, from a patient treated with antithyroid drugs. This chain connects TRBV9 to TRBJ1-2; the D gene is possibly TRBD1 (6 bases). DNA for the CDR3: TGTGCCAGCAGCCCCTCACGGGGGGGCTATAATGGCTACACCTTC. This gives the protein CASSPSRGGYNGYTF.